Listed below are T cell receptor beta chains from one sample, sequenced in a study of shared clonotypes between healthy human individuals. This table comes from immunoSEQ multiplex PCR, and its TCRdb copy is limited to in-frame clones, with some not included. The sample holds roughly 2,500,000 clones, more than 85% seen once. The sequencing sample was made of naive CD4+ T cells from PBMCs. All receptors come from a man aged 18 to 29 in good health. Some clones in this sample may be carry-over from other donors' samples. CDR3s leave out the opening cysteine and the closing phenylalanine or tryptophan.

CDR3,J,V,length
ASSRTADTQY,TRBJ2-3,TRBV14,10
ASSPDRTSYEKLF,TRBJ1-4,TRBV18,13
ASSQDRGAAGNEKLF,TRBJ1-4,TRBV4-3,15
ASRPFGPENTDTQY,TRBJ2-3,TRBV5-4,14
ASTETSGNIQY,TRBJ2-4,TRBV6-1,11
SVAPGLHTDTQY,TRBJ2-3,TRBV29-1,12
ASSSGTGDTYEQY,TRBJ2-7,TRBV11-3,13
ASRIIQGSSGANVLT,TRBJ2-6,TRBV19,15
ATSRSRGSQPQH,TRBJ1-5,TRBV15,12
ASSYEGGRTGELF,TRBJ2-2,TRBV6-5,13
ASRRDSNYGYT,TRBJ1-2,TRBV5-1,11
AYGTATDTQY,TRBJ2-3,TRBV30,10